This T cell receptor beta chain derives from a study of cytomegalovirus exposure and HLA in healthy donors (dated by TCRdb to about 2017). Turning to the overall study: In an earlier analysis of under 600 of the donors, 276 Gb of sequence data and 100 million or so unique TCR beta sequences from 150 million to 200 million T cells were reported. Donor age, sex, ethnicity and CMV serostatus were collected together with the repertoire data. Across approximately 400 genotyped donors of the cohort, an average of approximately 220,000 unique TCR beta nucleotide sequences per donor were sequenced, and roughly a sixth of those sequences were non-productive. HLA typing covered class I and class II loci at four-digit resolution. In a later analysis, previously published TCR beta repertoires from roughly 710 donors were re-analyzed and high-resolution HLA genotyping was added so that TCR occurrence patterns could be studied. A later genetic analysis took genome-wide SNP genotypes for 398 of the 666 donors and used that subset as a discovery cohort. Rather than using new phenotypic data, the later analysis identified candidate immune exposures from TCR beta sequences and from how often those sequences occurred across donors. The study used immunosequencing to profile the T cell repertoires of 666 subjects and linked those repertoires to cytomegalovirus serostatus. High-throughput TCR immunosequencing, statistical association of individual TCRs with disease status, and machine learning were combined to predict cytomegalovirus infection status. Typing coverage varied by locus: roughly 620-640 donors for A, B, C, DRB1 and DQB1; roughly 520 for DQA1; approximately 610 for DPA1; roughly 470 for DPB1. Every discovery cohort repertoire had been produced on one sequencing platform. Roughly 310 gigabases of sequencing data and tens of millions of unique TCR sequences were included in an early release covering roughly 600 HLA-typed donors. Of the 300 to 450 genotyped donors, 75% to 85% were placed in the genetic ancestry cluster associated with self-reported Caucasian donors. The study aimed to test whether signatures of past pathogen exposure could be identified by cataloging public T cell receptors. Four or five DR-DQ haplotypes were handled as single units for association and clustering because linkage in the cohort was strong. To decide whether each TCR beta V gene segment behaved as functional or pseudogenic, an earlier analysis of some 600 of the donors relied on high-throughput TCR beta sequencing. A separate validation cohort of about 110 different subjects was used in addition to the roughly 720-subject first cohort.

About this clone: This receptor's antigen is unknown.

The cohort was made up of approximately 670 healthy bone marrow donors. At the time of sampling, all cohort members were nominally healthy, though unrecorded immune exposures were likely present. The donor was CMV seronegative and belonged to the group of over 350 seronegative cohort members. Each donor provided a peripheral blood sample, and peripheral blood mononuclear cells were used for TCR beta sequencing. Genomic DNA was extracted from the blood cell samples with the Qiagen DNeasy Blood Extraction Kit. General conclusions and limits of the study: For the cohort, immune exposure information was limited to CMV serostatus. Compared with equally common non-associated chains, HLA-associated TCR beta chains in a later analysis were more clonally expanded and had lower generation probabilities. In a later analysis, most CMV-associated TCR beta chains were found to appear HLA-restricted, with HLA associations seemingly driven largely by CMV exposure. Because some donors lacked HLA typing at each locus, the association tests relied only on the typed subset. In vitro tests confirmed that three of the cytomegalovirus-associated TCR beta chains recognize cytomegalovirus antigens. Assigning TCR associations to individual alleles was difficult when HLA alleles, especially DR and DQ, strongly co-occurred. Because counts were too low, around 17 rarely observed V segments, including chromosome 9 orphons, were left out of the earlier analysis of roughly 600 of the donors. Roughly uniform sequencing depth across donors was assumed in presence/absence analyses, although this assumption may not hold. Across donors, most TCR sequences were observed very rarely, whereas some public TCRs were present in many individuals. In a later analysis, some 17,000 TCR beta sequences were associated with specific HLA alleles at a false discovery rate of 0.05. An earlier analysis of 587 of the donors showed that most TCR beta V segments appeared in productive rearrangements either about 90% or about 30% of the time, which broadly matched IMGT annotations. Compared with the roughly 670-donor mean, donors in an Asian-associated ancestry cluster had fewer N-insertions in productive TCRs, according to a later genetic analysis. The study listed approximately 150 TCR beta chains as associated with cytomegalovirus. In both the original and validation cohorts, the classifier was reported to diagnose cytomegalovirus status with high specificity and sensitivity. The cohort was sequenced for TCR beta chains only, and without alpha or paired-chain data the features that could be detected were limited. A cluster of highly shared sequence variants was judged likely to be a technical artifact of the sequencing pipeline. Correlated functional status among segregating V segments might be attributable to linkage disequilibrium, but an unknown experimental factor could not be ruled out. A further reported finding was that TCR beta sequences accurately predicted the HLA-A and HLA-B alleles for most subjects in the first cohort. In a later analysis, the rate of TCR association differed among HLA loci, with DRB1 alleles having the most associated TCRs and HLA-C alleles having the fewest. In a later analysis, several top co-occurrence clusters were reported to appear linked to parvovirus B19, influenza, CMV and Epstein-Barr virus. An association between a missense DCLRE1C variant and V-gene and J-gene trimming of TCR beta chains was found in a later genetic analysis and replicated in an independent cohort. According to the authors, the approach could potentially be generalized to other disease states and immunological phenotypes.

Libraries came from the immunoSEQ multiplex PCR assay. For the multiplex PCR, a mixture combining 60 forward primers for TCR Vbeta segments and 13 reverse primers for TCR Jbeta segments was used. A multiplex PCR assay on genomic DNA amplified the CDR3 region of rearranged TCR beta genes. On the Illumina HiSeq System, the amplified TCR beta libraries were sequenced as 87-base-pair reads. Per the authors' processing: A later analysis tallied roughly 80 million unique TCR beta chains across the 666 repertoires, and around 10 million of those chains were shared by two or more donors. Raw reads were error-corrected and collapsed into unique sequences with a nearest-neighbor algorithm that merged closely related sequences to remove PCR and sequencing errors. V, D and J gene segments were assigned by aligning CDR3 sequences to IMGT reference sequences. For a sequence to be retained, a match of at least six nucleotides to both a V gene segment and a J gene segment was required. Rearrangements were called productive when the CDR3 lacked stop codons and stayed in frame with V and J; all others were non-productive. CDR3 was defined according to IMGT convention as the region running from the second conserved V-encoded cysteine to the conserved J-encoded phenylalanine. The earlier analysis of about 640 of the donors excluded any sequence lacking an unambiguous match to a single V gene segment. In an earlier analysis of approximately 560 of the donors, a V segment was called functional when productive rearrangements were above 56.7%, and segregating when the standard deviation between donors exceeded 5%. A statistical classification framework was built to diagnose cytomegalovirus status from the catalog of TCR beta chain sequences. A later analysis assigned V and J genes by comparing TCR nucleotide sequences with IMGT/GENE-DB human TR gene sequences. In a later analysis, CDR3 sequences and most-parsimonious VDJ recombination scenarios were assigned using the TCRdist pipeline. In a later analysis, each TCR beta chain was defined by its CDR3 amino acid sequence together with its V-gene family, and reads lacking a unique V-gene family were excluded. To address suspected cross-contamination and a sequencing artifact, a later analysis removed a few hundred highly shared, low-generation-probability nucleotide sequences. A later analysis calculated a clonal expansion index for each public chain from normalized within-repertoire ranks of inferred template counts. In a later analysis, generation probabilities were computed using a VDJ recombination model fitted to out-of-frame rearrangements, and the results were checked against IGoR. A later analysis scored TCR-TCR, TCR-HLA and TCR-CMV co-occurrence with hypergeometric tests, applying a repertoire-size bias correction to TCR pairs. To estimate false discovery rates, a later analysis permuted the HLA or CMV assignments 20 times. In a later analysis, co-occurring TCRs were grouped with DBSCAN, and TCRdist sequence similarity was added when clustering was performed within HLA-allele-positive subsets. Repertoires with fewer than 30,000 or more than 120,000 public chains, plus five repertoires with anomalous nucleotide sharing, were excluded from co-occurrence clustering. TCRdb re-hosts the immuneACCESS table, in-frame sequences only. Its copies lack some clones; in the studies checked, an unresolved V gene accounts for under half of them, and the cause for the rest is not known. Clone size and the V and J calls come from that table; the DNA yielded D and trimming. This sample's table contains about 190,000 clones. Of the sample, approximately 6.5% falls within the top ten clones.

The TCR comes from a man aged 25 to 40 in good health and CMV-seronegative. Sample: PBMCs.

The CDR3: CASSLETSGRIHEQYF. The DNA sequence is given as TGCGCCAGCAGCTTGGAGACTAGCGGGAGAATCCACGAGCAGTACTTC. In this chain, TRBV5-1 is recombined with TRBJ2-7, with 12 middle bases fitting TRBD2. CDR3 length: 16 amino acids, cysteine to phenylalanine. Only the CDR3 part of the read is kept: 48 bases, read in frame from the first base. Based on the germline V gene, the CDR1 and CDR2 sequences are SGHRS and YFSETQ. V is cut back by 0 bases and J by 5 bases, with 6 bases in the junction unmatched.